The 10 T cell receptor beta chains listed next were all sequenced from one sample in a study of blood T cell repertoires in COVID-19. The method was immunoSEQ multiplex PCR; TCRdb's version includes in-frame clones alone and lacks a portion of them. The sample holds about 150,000 clones, about 85% seen once. Sample: peripheral blood. These receptors were collected from a human donor with acute or convalescent COVID-19. The donor label of this sample is uncertain.

J is TRBJ2-7 and V is TRBV5-1, with 7 nucleotides matching TRBD1. Trimming at V came to 2 bases and at J to 5 bases, leaving 10 bases not matched to a gene. The CDR3 is 15 amino acids. CDR1 and CDR2 from the germline V gene are SGHRS and YFSETQ. CDR3 residues: CASSLQDRSVHEQYV. CDR3 sequence (DNA): TGCGCCAGCAGCTTACAGGACAGGAGCGTCCACGAGCAGTACGTC.

The chain is built from TRBV30 and TRBJ1-6, with no clear D. Trimming shortened V by 2 bases and J by 8 bases, and 13 bases separated the two germline ends. The germline V gene encodes CDR1 GTSNPN and CDR2 SVGIG (reference sequence). This CDR3 has 14 residues. The CDR3 loop reads CAWSPRGYYSPLHF. Written as DNA, the CDR3 is TGTGCCTGGAGTCCCCGAGGGTACTATTCACCCCTCCACTTT.

The V and J genes are TRBV6-5 and TRBJ1-1; no clear D. CDR1 and CDR2 (germline): MNHEY, SVGAGI. V lost 1 base, J lost 1 base, and 13 bases lay in between. CDR3 length: 16 amino acids. CDR3 coding DNA: TGTGCCAGCAGTTACTGGGGAGGCCATGAGAACACTGAAGCTTTCTTT. As protein: CASSYWGGHENTEAFF.

This sequence joins TRBV7-2 and TRBJ1-2, with D perhaps TRBD1 (6 bases). CDR3 length: 17 residues. V was cut by 1 base and J by 3 bases, with 18 bases left in between. Germline V gives CDR1 SGHTA, CDR2 FQGNSA. The CDR3 DNA is TGTGCCAGCAGCTTAGATGGGTCGGGGAGGGGGTACTATGGCTACACCTTC. It yields the protein CASSLDGSGRGYYGYTF.

V is TRBV3-1 (or the pseudogene TRBV3-2) and J is TRBJ1-4; D not resolved. V was trimmed by 6 bases and J by 1 base, leaving 9 bases between them. Germline CDR1 and CDR2: LGHDT and YNNKEL (reference sequence). The CDR3 has 14 amino acids. The CDR3 region has the DNA TGTGCCAGCAGGCGAGAGGAAACTAATGAAAAACTGTTTTTT. It translates to CASRREETNEKLFF.

The sample holds a few counts of this clone. V gene TRBV30 combines with J gene TRBJ1-4; 9 bases agree with TRBD1. This CDR3 spans 15 amino acids. Trimming removed 3 bases from V and 8 bases from J; junction bases left unmatched: 10. The germline V gene has CDR1 GTSNPN and CDR2 SVGIG (reference sequence). This chain's CDR3 is CAWSETGQGWEKLFF. The DNA of the CDR3 is TGTGCCTGGAGCGAGACGGGACAGGGTTGGGAAAAACTGTTTTTT.

V usage is TRBV11-2 and J usage is TRBJ2-1; a possible D gene is TRBD1 (5 bases). The V and J ends lost 1 base and 9 bases respectively, with 7 bases between them. CDR1 and CDR2 from the germline V gene are SGHAT and FQNNGV. The CDR3 covers 12 residues. The CDR3 protein is CASSLGGTEQFF. CDR3 in DNA: TGTGCCAGCAGCTTAGGGGGCACTGAGCAGTTCTTC.

V and J are TRBV18 and TRBJ1-4; 9 nucleotides line up with TRBD1. The germline gives CDR1 KGHSH, CDR2 LQKENI. J lost 8 bases, V lost 0 bases, and 4 bases had no gene match. This CDR3 comprises 15 residues. The CDR3 coding sequence is TGTGCCAGCTCACCACCGGACAGGGGAAGGGAAAAACTGTTTTTT. Amino acid sequence: CASSPPDRGREKLFF.

The chain recombines TRBV5-1 with TRBJ2-5; a weak D match, TRBD2 (6 bases). With 2 bases removed from V and 5 bases from J, the gap between germline ends came to 10 bases. Germline CDR1 is SGHRS and CDR2 is YFSETQ. This CDR3 has 13 amino acids. Here the CDR3 DNA reads TGCGCCAGCAGCTTTATGGAGGGGGAGACCCAGTACTTC. It yields the protein CASSFMEGETQYF.

V and J are TRBV6-2 or TRBV6-3 and TRBJ2-1; 10 bases match TRBD2. The germline V gene encodes CDR1 MNHEY and CDR2 SVGEGT. V shed 6 bases and J 8 bases; nucleotides not matched to a gene: 13. The CDR3 consists of 16 residues. CDR3 DNA: TGTGCCAGCAGCCCTCGGGAGCGGGAGGGCGGCGATGAGCAGTTCTTC. Its protein is CASSPREREGGDEQFF.